This is a list of T cell receptor beta chains from one sample in a study of T-cell memory formation after mild COVID-19. TCRdb re-derived calls from the 5' RACE reads in MiXCR, one entry per CDR3 protein. Among more than 450,000 distinct CDR3 sequences, approximately 19% were seen once, and the ten largest hold around 12%. Sequenced material: PBMCs or a T cell subset sorted from them (not recorded which). These receptors were obtained from an adult woman who had mild COVID-19 (a few samples of this study predate the infection). Cell type and time point are not known. CDR3s leave out the opening cysteine and the closing phenylalanine or tryptophan.

j_call v_call cdr3_aa
TRBJ2-7 TRBV7-2 ASSGGGARAYEQY
TRBJ1-2 TRBV21-1 ASSRRRDTGYT
TRBJ2-1 TRBV3-1 ASSQGVEQF
TRBJ2-5 TRBV4-1 ASSQGGAKRGETQY
TRBJ1-1 TRBV5-1 ASSLEGQGWVNTEAF
TRBJ2-3 TRBV6-5 ASSQHQREGSDTQY
TRBJ1-2 TRBV7-8 ASSSGTATLANYGYT
TRBJ2-7 TRBV12-3/TRBV12-4 ASSSRQGWAYEQY
TRBJ2-3 TRBV7-9 ASSLLGTSDTDTQY
TRBJ2-1 TRBV27 ASSLFGDRGGYEQF
TRBJ1-2 TRBV20-1 SHRANYGYT
TRBJ2-7 TRBV18 ASSPGRTGYEQY
TRBJ2-1 TRBV20-1 SAGSGLAGRNEQF
TRBJ2-3 TRBV6-2/TRBV6-3 ASSFGLAGRDTQY
TRBJ1-1 TRBV12-3/TRBV12-4 ASSSVGPTEAF
TRBJ2-3 TRBV14 ASSRGGRTDTQY
TRBJ2-5 TRBV6-5 ASRQDRGLRETQY
TRBJ2-7 TRBV30 AWSVLHRDYTREQY
TRBJ2-2 TRBV5-5 ASSPKSGTSGSSVTGELF
TRBJ2-2 TRBV12-3/TRBV12-4 ASSVGTVYTGELF
TRBJ2-7 TRBV6-5 ASSYPSDGTYEQY
TRBJ1-1 TRBV6-1 ATGRGRLNTEAF
TRBJ1-1 TRBV7-9 ASSDLTGAGTEAF
TRBJ2-6 TRBV24-1 ATSETGYSGANVLT
TRBJ1-2 TRBV19 ASRFDGNYGYT
TRBJ2-3 TRBV3-1 ASSQRAGWGTDTQY
TRBJ2-7 TRBV6-5 ASSYSATTSSYEQY
TRBJ2-1 TRBV20-1 SVDVYNEQF
TRBJ2-2 TRBV5-8 ASSPGRELF
TRBJ2-5 TRBV7-2 ASSPGLAGPIWQETQY
TRBJ1-1 TRBV20-1 SARRRVRGTEAF
TRBJ2-5 TRBV7-9 ASSLYSGGNQETQY
TRBJ1-3 TRBV11-2 ASSLVPTTVAGNTIY
TRBJ1-3 TRBV4-1 ASSPNRWQSGNTIY
TRBJ2-7 TRBV19 ATTTTGGSSEQY
TRBJ1-3 TRBV18 ASSPPGSWDGNTIY
TRBJ2-6 TRBV20-1 SASPFSGANVLT
TRBJ2-3 TRBV10-3 AISDTGTGTDTQY
TRBJ1-2 TRBV11-2 ASSLRAGLNYGYT
TRBJ2-3 TRBV20-1 SAITPGTPTDTQY
TRBJ2-1 TRBV20-1 SARDEAYNEQF
TRBJ2-7 TRBV11-2 ASSLDQGGGTIYEQY
TRBJ2-2 TRBV19 ASRQHGTPVLGLF
TRBJ2-1 TRBV30 AWSVPRTGNYNEQF
TRBJ1-1 TRBV12-3/TRBV12-4 ASKWTGSGWTEAF
TRBJ2-7 TRBV7-6 ASSPQTPHYEQY
TRBJ2-2 TRBV18 ASSPSGLNTGELF
TRBJ2-7 TRBV6-5 ASSRTQTSYEQY
TRBJ2-7 TRBV30 AWSPRGYEQY
TRBJ1-6 TRBV5-1 ASSLGQNSPLH
TRBJ2-7 TRBV12-3/TRBV12-4 ASSRTGGFIYEQY
TRBJ2-6 TRBV7-3 ASSLIPGQGYSGANVLT
TRBJ1-2 TRBV5-5 ASRLGGGGTNYGYT
TRBJ2-1 TRBV6-6 ASSWVGQGYNEQF
TRBJ2-1 TRBV20-1 SARAAAGTNSYNEQF
TRBJ1-1 TRBV20-1 SARAATEAF
TRBJ2-4 TRBV12-3/TRBV12-4 ASSPRTGVNIQY
TRBJ2-7 TRBV7-6 ASSWTSGRFDEQY
TRBJ2-3 TRBV20-1 SARLGGGADTQY
TRBJ2-5 TRBV15 ATSADEQSETQY